A few counts support the clone carrying this T cell receptor beta chain. Its target is unknown. This record belongs to a study of beta chain features in type 1 diabetes. The study's findings and limits: Whether HLA type influences TCRB rearrangement remained unresolved here. Shorter TCRB CDR3s, moderately but significantly so, were found in Type 1 diabetes patients in all four CD4+ subsets.

All of the isolated RNA was reverse transcribed, so expressed TCRB transcripts were sequenced. Produced via immunoSEQ multiplex PCR; TCRdb's table is partial and in-frame only. This table holds approximately 140,000 clones, 9% found once. This CDR3 spans 15 amino acids. V lost 3 bases to trimming and J lost 7 bases, with 18 bases between them. Germline CDR1 reads KGHSH; CDR2 reads LQKENI. Every single donor gave one heparinised blood draw, and these averaged about 120 mL. By way of CD45RO/CCR7/CD25/CD127/CD95/CD27, the CD4+ regulatory, stem cell-like memory, central memory and naive cells were sorted.

The chain couples TRBV18 to TRBJ2-5, with D possibly being TRBD2 (6 bases). The material sequenced was central memory CD4+ T cells from blood. This TCR was sampled from a man aged 25 to 40 with type 1 diabetes. For the CDR3, the DNA is TGTGCCAGCTCACCTCTTAGCGGCGACGCTGGGACCCAGTACTTC. It specifies CASSPLSGDAGTQYF.